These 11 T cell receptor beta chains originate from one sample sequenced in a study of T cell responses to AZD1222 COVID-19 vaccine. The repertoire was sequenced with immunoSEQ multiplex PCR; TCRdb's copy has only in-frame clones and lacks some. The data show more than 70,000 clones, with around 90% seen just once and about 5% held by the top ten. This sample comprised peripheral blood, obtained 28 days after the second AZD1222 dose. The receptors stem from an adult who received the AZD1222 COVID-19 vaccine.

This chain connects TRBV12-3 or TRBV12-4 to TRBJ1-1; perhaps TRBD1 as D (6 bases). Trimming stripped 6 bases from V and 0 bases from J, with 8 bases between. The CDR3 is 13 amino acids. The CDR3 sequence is CASRGGVNTEAFF. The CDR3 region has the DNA TGTGCCAGCAGGGGGGGCGTGAACACTGAAGCTTTCTTT.

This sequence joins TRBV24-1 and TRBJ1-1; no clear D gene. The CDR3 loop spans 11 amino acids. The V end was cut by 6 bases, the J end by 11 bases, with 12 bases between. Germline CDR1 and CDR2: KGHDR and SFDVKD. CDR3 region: CATSFQGSAFF. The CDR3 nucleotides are TGTGCCACCAGTTTTCAAGGGTCGGCTTTCTTT.

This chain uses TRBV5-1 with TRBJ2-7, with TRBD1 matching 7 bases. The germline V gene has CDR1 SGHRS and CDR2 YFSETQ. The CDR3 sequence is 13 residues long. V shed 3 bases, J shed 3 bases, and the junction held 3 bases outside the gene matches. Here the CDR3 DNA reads TGCGCCAGCAGCTCTCCAGGGGGCTACGAGCAGTACTTC. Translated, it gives CASSSPGGYEQYF.

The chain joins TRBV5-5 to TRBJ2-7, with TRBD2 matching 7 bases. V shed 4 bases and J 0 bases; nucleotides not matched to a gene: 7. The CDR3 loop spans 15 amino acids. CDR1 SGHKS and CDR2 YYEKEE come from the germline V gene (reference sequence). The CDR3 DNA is TGTGCCAGCAGCGCCCACGGCGGGAGCTCCTACGAGCAGTACTTC. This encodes CASSAHGGSSYEQYF.

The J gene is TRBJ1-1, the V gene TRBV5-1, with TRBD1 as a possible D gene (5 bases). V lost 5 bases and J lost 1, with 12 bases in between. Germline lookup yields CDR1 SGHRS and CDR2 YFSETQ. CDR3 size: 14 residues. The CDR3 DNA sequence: TGCGCCAGCAGGGTGGGGGTCTCGAACACTGAAGCTTTCTTT. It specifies CASRVGVSNTEAFF.

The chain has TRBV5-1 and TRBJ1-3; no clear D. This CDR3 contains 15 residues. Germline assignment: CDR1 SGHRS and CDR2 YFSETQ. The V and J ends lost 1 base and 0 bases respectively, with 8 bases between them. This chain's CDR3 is CASSLSETSGNTIYF. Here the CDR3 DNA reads TGCGCCAGCAGCTTGTCGGAGACCTCTGGAAACACCATATATTTT.

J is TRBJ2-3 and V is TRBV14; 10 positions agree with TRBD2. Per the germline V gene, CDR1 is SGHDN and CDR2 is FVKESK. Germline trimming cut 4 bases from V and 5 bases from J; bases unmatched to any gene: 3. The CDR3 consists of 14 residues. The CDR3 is CASSPSSGGDTQYF. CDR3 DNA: TGTGCCAGCAGCCCGTCTAGCGGGGGAGATACGCAGTATTTT. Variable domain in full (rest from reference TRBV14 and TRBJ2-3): EAGVTQFPSHSVIEKGQTVTLRCDPISGHDNLYWYRRVMGKEIKFLLHFVKESKQDESGMPNNRFLAERTGGTYSTLKVQPAELEDSGVYFCASSPSSGGDTQYFGPGTRLTVL.

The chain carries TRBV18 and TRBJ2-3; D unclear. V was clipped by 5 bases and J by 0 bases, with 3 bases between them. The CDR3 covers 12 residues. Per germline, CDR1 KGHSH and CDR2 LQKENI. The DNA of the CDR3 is TGTGCCAGCTCAGAGAGCACAGATACGCAGTATTTT. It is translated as CASSESTDTQYF.

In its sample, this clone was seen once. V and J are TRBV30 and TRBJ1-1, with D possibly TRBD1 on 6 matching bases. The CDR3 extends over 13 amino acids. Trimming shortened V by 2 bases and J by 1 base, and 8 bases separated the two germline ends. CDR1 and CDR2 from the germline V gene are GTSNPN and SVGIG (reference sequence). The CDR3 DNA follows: TGTGCCTGGAGTTTACAGGGGAACACTGAAGCTTTCTTT. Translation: CAWSLQGNTEAFF.

CDR3 in amino acids: CASSNPGQYEKLFF. For the CDR3, the DNA is TGTGCCAGTAGTAACCCGGGACAGTATGAAAAACTGTTTTTT. The V call is TRBV19, the J call TRBJ1-4; 7 bases match TRBD1. V was clipped by 4 bases and J by 6 bases; unmatched bases: 5. The germline gives CDR1 LNHDA, CDR2 SQIVND (reference sequence). The CDR3 is made up of 14 amino acids.

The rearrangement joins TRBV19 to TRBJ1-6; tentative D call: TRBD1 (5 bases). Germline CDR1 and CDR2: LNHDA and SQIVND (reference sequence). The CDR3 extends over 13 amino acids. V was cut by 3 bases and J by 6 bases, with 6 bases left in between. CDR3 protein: CASSIGGNSPLHF. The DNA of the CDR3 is TGTGCCAGTAGTATCGGGGGTAATTCACCCCTCCACTTT.